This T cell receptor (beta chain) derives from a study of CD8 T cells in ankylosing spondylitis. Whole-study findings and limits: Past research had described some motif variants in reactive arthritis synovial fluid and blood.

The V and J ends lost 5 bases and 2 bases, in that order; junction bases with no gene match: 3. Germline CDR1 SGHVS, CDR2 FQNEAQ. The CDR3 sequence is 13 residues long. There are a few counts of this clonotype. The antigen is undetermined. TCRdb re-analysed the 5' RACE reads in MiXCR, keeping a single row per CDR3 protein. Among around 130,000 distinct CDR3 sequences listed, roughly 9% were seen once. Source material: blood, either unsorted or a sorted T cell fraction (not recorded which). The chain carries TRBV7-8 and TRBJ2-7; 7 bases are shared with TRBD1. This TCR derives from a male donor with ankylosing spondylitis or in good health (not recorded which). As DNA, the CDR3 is TGTGCCAGCAGCCAGGGGGTGGCCTACGAGCAGTACTTC. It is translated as CASSQGVAYEQYF. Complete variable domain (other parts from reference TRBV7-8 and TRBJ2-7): GAGVSQSPRYKVAKRGQDVALRCDPISGHVSLFWYQQALGQGPEFLTYFQNEAQLDKSGLPSDRFFAERPEGSVSTLKIQRTQQEDSAVYLCASSQGVAYEQYFGPGTRLTVT.